This TCR beta chain was recorded in a study of molecular identifiers for immune sequencing clone quantification. This CDR3 has 15 amino acids. Germline V gene lookup returns CDR1 SGHDT and CDR2 YYEEEE. J lost 1 base, V lost 4 bases, and 5 bases had no gene match. With regard to this clonotype: This could be a read error, since a much larger clone is one nucleotide away.

TCRdb re-analysed the PCR reads in MiXCR, keeping a single row per CDR3 protein. The data show about 100,000 distinct CDR3 sequences, about 32% seen once. The sequence was obtained from a human donor in good health. Some libraries in this study had Jurkat cell RNA spiked in. The chain links TRBV5-6 to TRBJ1-5; 7 bases fit TRBD1. Sequenced sample: naive CD8+ T cells from blood, with Jurkat cell RNA spiked in. Subset reported: FACS-sorted CD8+CD4-CCR7+CD45RA+ naive T cells. CDR3 sequence (DNA): TGTGCCAGCAGCCTTCAGACAGGGAGCAATCAGCCCCAGCATTTT. Its protein is CASSLQTGSNQPQHF.